This T cell receptor (beta chain) comes out of a study of blood T cell repertoires in COVID-19. Overall study: The samples span acute and convalescent COVID-19 from the United States, Italy and Spain. The cDNA or gDNA used as material had been derived from T cells, B-cell-depleted T cells, or PBMCs.

In the original workflow: Reference gene primers were amplified, and this amplification served to estimate nucleated cell counts. TCRdb's table, derived via immunoSEQ multiplex PCR, lists solely in-frame clones and lacks some. That table is the source of V, J and clone size, and D and trimming were worked out from the DNA. The sample consists of some 350,000 clones, 89% of them appearing once. Germline CDR1 and CDR2: SGHVS and FNYEAQ. The CDR3 has 15 amino acids. V lost 2 bases and J 1 base, leaving 8 bases between the germline ends. This clone was counted between two and nine times. Enrolled during active infection, Seattle patients were then followed longitudinally.

The origin of this receptor is a woman aged 25 to 45 with COVID-19, enrolled during active disease. J is TRBJ2-2 and V is TRBV7-6; D gene ambiguous. The source material was peripheral blood. CDR3: CASSLFGENTGELFF. The DNA for the CDR3 is TGTGCCAGCAGCTTATTTGGAGAGAACACCGGGGAGCTGTTTTTT.